This TCR beta chain was sequenced for a study of CD8 T cells in Susac syndrome. General study findings and limits: In total CD8+ repertoires, around 15 Susac-specific public clones were detected, and CD8+ TEMRA repertoires contained five.

Sequencing of TCR beta was performed on blood CD8+ T cells and on blood CD4+ T cells. The patients with Susac syndrome satisfied recently defined diagnostic criteria for either definite or probable disease. The ends were cut back, 5 bases at V and 8 bases at J, with 7 bases in the middle. The CDR3 length is 11 residues. In germline, CDR1 is SGHTA, CDR2 FQGNSA. RNA in amounts of about 0.5 to 1 ug was reverse transcribed with random hexamers. Amplification of TCR beta CDR3 across 54 Vbeta and 13 Jbeta was performed with immunoSEQ multiplex PCR. From the immunoSEQ multiplex PCR reads, TCRdb called clonotypes with MiXCR, one entry per CDR3 protein. The sample holds 75,000 to 100,000 distinct CDR3 sequences, around 94% seen once. Regarding this clonotype: No antigen is known for it.

The chain carries TRBV7-2 and TRBJ2-1; unclear D gene. The sequence derives from a human donor with Susac syndrome. The sequencing input was CD8+ T cells from PBMCs. The CDR3 loop reads CASSPTDEQFF. CDR3 in DNA: TGTGCCAGCAGCCCCACGGATGAGCAGTTCTTC.